This entry concerns a single TCR beta chain. This CDR3 region has 15 residues. Trimming cost V 5 bases and J 2 bases, with 13 bases left between them. Germline V lookup: CDR1 LNHDA, CDR2 SQIVND (reference sequence). These data come from a study of graft-versus-host responses after intestinal transplantation. Grafts had their tissue processed, releasing intraepithelial and lamina propria lymphocytes. Here immunoSEQ multiplex PCR was the method, and the copy in TCRdb shows in-frame clones only, minus some. The sample comprises more than 30,000 clones, roughly 90% of which are singletons, and about 20% rests with the top ten.

This specimen consisted of ileum tissue, obtained around seven months after intestinal transplant. The TCR originated in a human patient who received an intestinal transplant, so some T cells may come from the graft donor. The rearrangement uses TRBV19 and TRBJ1-3; D might be TRBD1 (5 bases). CDR3 sequence: CASSPTPGPGNTIYF. CDR3 coding DNA: TGTGCCAGTAGTCCCACCCCGGGACCTGGAAACACCATATATTTT.